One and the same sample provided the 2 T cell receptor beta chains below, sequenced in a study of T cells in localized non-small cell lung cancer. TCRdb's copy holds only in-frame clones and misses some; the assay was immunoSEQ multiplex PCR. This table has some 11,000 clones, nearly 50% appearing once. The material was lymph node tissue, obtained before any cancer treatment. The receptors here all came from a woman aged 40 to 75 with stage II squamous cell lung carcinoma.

The CDR3 DNA reads as TGTGCCAGCAGCCCGATAGGGACAGCCTCTGGAAACACCATATATTTT. Its protein product is CASSPIGTASGNTIYF. The chain has TRBV11-3 and TRBJ1-3; 7 nucleotides align to TRBD1. From germline, CDR1 is SGHNT and CDR2 YENEEA. The ends lost 5 bases at V and 0 bases at J; junction bases unmatched: 7. This CDR3 has 16 amino acids.

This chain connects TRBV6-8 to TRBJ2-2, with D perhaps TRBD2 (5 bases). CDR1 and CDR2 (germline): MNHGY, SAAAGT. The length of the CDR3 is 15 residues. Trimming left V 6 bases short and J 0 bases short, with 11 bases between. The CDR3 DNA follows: TGTGCCAGCAGCCGGGAAGCCGCGAACACCGGGGAGCTGTTTTTT. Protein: CASSREAANTGELFF.